Below, 21 T cell receptor beta chains from the same sample are listed, as sequenced in a study of spatial heterogeneity in lung cancer. Sample time point: sample taken at primary tumor resection. TCRdb fed the 5' RACE reads into MiXCR, producing one record per CDR3 protein. The sample records approximately 11,000 distinct CDR3 sequences, under 6.5% being singletons. The input for sequencing was PBMCs, taken at surgery. The source is a male donor with early-stage non-small cell lung cancer.

The table lists this clonotype with many counts. The J gene is TRBJ2-5, the V gene TRBV20-1, with D perhaps given as TRBD1 or TRBD2 (5 bases each). The CDR3 runs to 14 residues. Trimming stripped 6 bases from V and 9 bases from J, with 23 bases between. CDR1 and CDR2 from the germline V gene are DFQATT and SNEGSKA (reference sequence). CDR3 region: CSATAPGNPRSQYF. CDR3 DNA: TGCAGTGCGACAGCACCGGGAAACCCAAGGTCCCAGTACTTC.

This clonotype came up many times. J is TRBJ1-1 and V is TRBV7-2; D is uncertain. This CDR3 is 13 amino acids long. Germline CDR1 is SGHTA and CDR2 is FQGNSA. The V gene lost 1 base and the J gene lost 3 bases, with 6 bases spanning the gap. The CDR3 is CASSLVYYTEAFF. Written as DNA, the CDR3 is TGTGCCAGCAGCTTAGTTTACTACACTGAAGCTTTCTTT.

A few counts support this clonotype. The chain couples TRBV5-1 to TRBJ2-3; 9 nucleotides align to TRBD1. Germline trimming cut 7 bases from V and 2 bases from J; bases unmatched to any gene: 5. Germline V CDR1 and CDR2: SGHRS, YFSETQ. CDR3 size: 14 residues. The CDR3 region has the DNA TGCGCCAGCTCCGGGACAGGGTCCACAGATACGCAGTATTTT. Residues: CASSGTGSTDTQYF.

At least ten counts were recorded for this clonotype. The chain links TRBV18 to TRBJ2-3; D unclear. Trimming took 4 bases from V and 3 from J, leaving 11 bases between them. CDR1 KGHSH and CDR2 LQKENI come from the germline V gene. CDR3 size: 14 residues. The chain's CDR3 is CASSLSGQTDTQYF. CDR3 sequence (DNA): TGTGCCAGCTCACTCTCGGGTCAGACAGATACGCAGTATTTT.

By share, this clonotype counts as medium-sized. The chain uses TRBV6-1 and TRBJ1-5; D gene ambiguous. This CDR3 is 15 amino acids long. Germline V CDR1 and CDR2: MNHNS, SASEGT. V lost 6 bases and J 1 base, leaving 13 bases between the germline ends. CDR3 in amino acids: CASSPWADSNQPQHF. CDR3 DNA: TGTGCCAGCAGCCCCTGGGCAGACAGCAATCAGCCCCAGCATTTT.

This clonotype was seen many times. The V call is TRBV20-1, the J call TRBJ2-7, with unresolved D. Germline lookup yields CDR1 DFQATT and CDR2 SNEGSKA (reference sequence). CDR3 length equals 10 residues. V lost 5 bases and J 2 bases, leaving 4 bases between the germline ends. CDR3 region: CSAGPYEQYF. In DNA form, the CDR3 reads TGCAGTGCTGGGCCCTACGAGCAGTACTTC.

This clonotype was observed many times. The chain combines TRBV10-3 with TRBJ1-2; 7 bases line up with TRBD1. V lost 6 bases, J lost 8 bases, and 12 bases stayed unmatched. The CDR3 is 14 amino acids. The germline gives CDR1 ENHRY, CDR2 SYGVKD. CDR3 DNA: TGTGCCATCAGCGGAACAGGGGAGGGGCTCGGCTACACCTTC. Protein product: CAISGTGEGLGYTF.

This clonotype was seen only a few times. The gene calls are TRBV5-8 and TRBJ1-4, with D possibly being TRBD1 (6 bases). This CDR3 contains 15 residues. With 4 bases removed from V and 6 bases from J, the gap between germline ends came to 16 bases. CDR1 SGHTS and CDR2 YDEGEE come from the germline V gene. CDR3 nucleotides: TGTGCCAGCAGCGTTGCAGGGGCAGGGGATGAAAAACTGTTTTTT. This translates into CASSVAGAGDEKLFF. Full variable domain (outside the CDR3, taken from reference TRBV5-8 and TRBJ1-4): EAGVTQSPTHLIKTRGQQATLRCSPISGHTSVYWYQQALGLGLQFLLWYDEGEERNRGNFPPRFSGRQFPNYSSELNVNALELEDSALYLCASSVAGAGDEKLFFGSGTQLSVL.

This clonotype has ten or more counts. V gene TRBV5-6 combines with J gene TRBJ1-1; a weak D match, TRBD1 (5 bases). Per germline, CDR1 SGHDT and CDR2 YYEEEE. This CDR3 contains 14 residues. The V end lost 4 bases, the J end lost 5 bases, and 15 bases lay between the germline ends. CDR3 region: CASSLGTGWTEAFF. In nucleotides, the CDR3 is TGTGCCAGCAGCCTTGGGACGGGTTGGACTGAAGCTTTCTTT.

This clonotype was counted ten times or more. The chain employs TRBV2 and TRBJ1-5, with D possibly TRBD1 on 6 matching bases. This CDR3 has 15 amino acids. Trimming took off 6 bases at V and 0 bases at J, with 12 bases between the two ends. Germline assignment: CDR1 SNHLY and CDR2 FYNNEI. The CDR3 nucleotides read TGTGCCAGCAGCCCTCAGGGGTTTAGCAATCAGCCCCAGCATTTT. Its translation is CASSPQGFSNQPQHF.

This clonotype was counted between two and nine times. DNA of the CDR3: TGTGCCAGCAGCTTAGCCCCTAGCGGGGGGGCTCTCCAAGAGACCCAGTACTTC. The encoded protein is CASSLAPSGGALQETQYF. V gene TRBV7-2 combines with J gene TRBJ2-5, with 12 bases that match TRBD2. CDR1 is SGHTA and CDR2 is FQGNSA in the germline V gene. The V segment lost 0 bases and the J segment 1 base; nucleotides outside the gene matches: 6. This CDR3 has 18 residues.

The table lists this clonotype with many counts. The chain joins TRBV5-6 to TRBJ2-5, with 15 nucleotides matching TRBD2. The V gene's germline CDR1 is SGHDT and CDR2 YYEEEE. CDR3 size: 18 residues. V trimming: 4 bases; J trimming: 2 bases; junction bases outside the gene matches: 9. CDR3 DNA sequence: TGTGCCAGCAGCATCGGACTAGCGGGGGGGCCGTATCAAGAGACCCAGTACTTC. Translating gives CASSIGLAGGPYQETQYF. Drawing the rest from reference TRBV5-6 and TRBJ2-5, the complete variable domain is DAGVTQSPTHLIKTRGQQVTLRCSPKSGHDTVSWYQQALGQGPQFIFQYYEEEERQRGNFPDRFSGHQFPNYSSELNVNALLLGDSALYLCASSIGLAGGPYQETQYFGPGTRLLVL.

This clonotype was counted ten times or more. The V and J genes are TRBV18 and TRBJ2-1, with 9 bases lining up with TRBD2. In germline, CDR1 is KGHSH, CDR2 LQKENI. This CDR3 has 15 residues. V gave up 6 bases and J gave up 4 bases; unmatched junction bases: 7. DNA for the CDR3: TGTGCCAGCTCTCACGAGCGGGAGGCGTACAATGAGCAGTTCTTC. As protein: CASSHEREAYNEQFF.

This clonotype is large within its sample. The genes are TRBV28 and TRBJ2-7, with 12 bases fitting TRBD2. In germline, CDR1 is MDHEN, CDR2 SYDVKM. The CDR3 length is 20 residues. With V trimmed by 6 bases and J by 0 bases, 18 bases remained unmatched. The CDR3 sequence is CASSPARLAGGEVSSYEQYF. The CDR3 DNA follows: TGTGCCAGCAGCCCCGCCCGGCTAGCGGGAGGGGAGGTAAGCTCCTACGAGCAGTACTTC.

This clonotype is classed as medium-sized (0.01 to 0.1%). The chain is built from TRBV6-1 and TRBJ1-1; D might be TRBD1 (5 bases). V was cut by 3 bases and J by 3 bases, with 11 bases left in between. The CDR3 consists of 14 residues. Germline V gene sequence: CDR1 MNHNS, CDR2 SASEGT. The CDR3 sequence is CASSDEGLDTEAFF. CDR3 nucleotides: TGTGCCAGCAGTGATGAGGGACTTGACACTGAAGCTTTCTTT.

Ten or more counts support this clonotype. The V gene is TRBV9, the J gene TRBJ2-3, with 7 positions matching TRBD2. Germline V gene data show CDR1 as SGDLS and CDR2 as YYNGEE. The CDR3 spans 14 residues. V lost 4 bases to trimming and J lost 0 bases; unmatched junction nucleotides: 2. The DNA of the CDR3 is TGTGCCAGCAGCCTCGGGGGGAGCACAGATACGCAGTATTTT. Its translation is CASSLGGSTDTQYF.

This clonotype has a count of ten or more. The V gene is TRBV20-1, the J gene TRBJ1-5, with 10 nucleotides matching TRBD1. CDR1 and CDR2 from the germline V gene are DFQATT and SNEGSKA (reference sequence). The length of the CDR3 is 13 residues. V lost 6 bases and J lost 5; bases outside the gene matches: 4. The CDR3 loop reads CSATGTGDQPQHF. For the CDR3, the DNA is TGCAGTGCAACCGGGACAGGGGATCAGCCCCAGCATTTT.

V is TRBV7-8 and J is TRBJ2-5; D possibly matches TRBD1 or TRBD2 (5 bases each). Germline assignment: CDR1 SGHVS and CDR2 FQNEAQ. The length of the CDR3 is 14 residues. V was clipped by 4 bases and J by 5 bases, with 14 bases between them. As DNA, the CDR3 is TGTGCCAGCAGCTCGGGACCGAAGCAGGAGACCCAGTACTTC. Translated: CASSSGPKQETQYF.

This clonotype was seen ten or more times. The chain has TRBV2 and TRBJ2-3; 7 bases are a match to TRBD2. J gave up 6 bases and V 2 bases, and 5 bases lay outside the gene matches. CDR3 length: 14 amino acids. CDR1 and CDR2 (germline): SNHLY, FYNNEI. CDR3 DNA: TGTGCCAGCAGTGAATGGAGTAGCGGGGATACGCAGTATTTT. It is translated as CASSEWSSGDTQYF.

In its sample, this clonotype was seen a few times. The V gene is TRBV20-1, the J gene TRBJ1-3, with D unresolved. Germline V gene data show CDR1 as DFQATT and CDR2 as SNEGSKA (reference sequence). Trimming pared 3 bases from V and 2 bases from J, leaving 8 bases between. There are 13 residues in the CDR3. The CDR3 sequence: CSASTGPGNTIYF. CDR3 bases: TGCAGTGCTAGTACGGGTCCTGGAAACACCATATATTTT.

Ten or more counts support this clonotype. The CDR3 protein is CSAQGQGAYEQYF. CDR3 coding DNA: TGCAGTGCGCAGGGACAGGGGGCTTACGAGCAGTACTTC. The V gene is TRBV20-1, the J gene TRBJ2-7; TRBD1 aligns across 12 bases. This CDR3 contains 13 residues. Germline assignment: CDR1 DFQATT and CDR2 SNEGSKA (reference sequence). Unmatched junction bases numbered 4, after V lost 6 bases and J lost 4 bases.